The 15 T cell receptor beta chains below were found in one sample sequenced in a study of OX40 agonist ivuxolimab in advanced cancers. Library method: the immunoSEQ multiplex PCR assay. This is the immuneACCESS table as TCRdb keeps it, with only in-frame sequences that have V and J called. A part of the clones is gone; compared with another copy, unresolved V genes explain less than half, and the rest is unexplained. The sample table records fewer than 75,000 clones; about 83% of these occur just once. The ten top clones hold approximately 0.61% of the sample. The sequencing here drew on CD4+ or CD8+ T cells sorted from blood, taken in a trial of the OX40 agonist ivuxolimab. The receptors shown here come from an adult with an advanced solid tumor such as melanoma, head and neck, liver or kidney cancer.

V is TRBV7-2 and J is TRBJ2-7, with D tentatively TRBD1 (7 bases). Per the germline V gene, CDR1 is SGHTA and CDR2 is FQGNSA. The CDR3 sequence is 15 residues long. V shed 5 bases and J shed 3 bases, with 17 bases lying between them. In DNA, the CDR3 is TGTGCCAGCAGCCAGCAGGGGGGACCATTCTACGAGCAGTACTTC. Protein sequence: CASSQQGGPFYEQYF.

CDR3 loop: CASSSTSVGELFF. The DNA for the CDR3 is TGTGCCAGCAGCTCGACTAGCGTTGGGGAGCTGTTTTTT. V and J are TRBV11-2 and TRBJ2-2; TRBD2 agrees at 8 bases. The V gene end was trimmed by 4 bases and the J gene end by 8 bases; junction bases not matched to a gene: 3. Germline V lookup: CDR1 SGHAT, CDR2 FQNNGV. The CDR3 is made up of 13 amino acids. Using reference TRBV11-2 and TRBJ2-2 for the parts outside the CDR3, the full variable domain is EAGVAQSPRYKIIEKRQSVAFWCNPISGHATLYWYQQILGQGPKLLIQFQNNGVVDDSQLPKDRFSAERLKGVDSTLKIQPAKLEDSAVYLCASSSTSVGELFFGEGSRLTVL.

This chain connects TRBV15 to TRBJ2-2; TRBD2 matches at 8 bases. Losses at the gene ends were 8 bases for V and 7 bases for J; bases not matched to a gene: 9. Germline V CDR1 and CDR2: LNHNV, YYDKDF (reference sequence). The CDR3 sequence is 14 residues long. CDR3 nucleotides: TGTGCCACCCAGCGGGAGAGGCAAGGCGGGGAGCTGTTTTTT. It codes for CATQRERQGGELFF.

CDR3 sequence reads: CASSSNTGGVRDNEQFF. CDR3 coding DNA: TGCGCCAGCAGCTCAAACACAGGGGGCGTAAGGGACAATGAGCAGTTCTTC. The V and J genes are TRBV5-1 and TRBJ2-1; 9 nucleotides align to TRBD1. The germline V gene has CDR1 SGHRS and CDR2 YFSETQ. The CDR3 consists of 17 residues. J gave up 5 bases and V 3 bases, and 12 bases lay outside the gene matches. The full variable domain, with the rest looked up from reference TRBV5-1 and TRBJ2-1, is KAGVTQTPRYLIKTRGQQVTLSCSPISGHRSVSWYQQTPGQGLQFLFEYFSETQRNKGNFPGRFSGRQFSNSRSEMNVSTLELGDSALYLCASSSNTGGVRDNEQFFGPGTRLTVL.

The chain recombines TRBV7-8 with TRBJ2-3, with D uncertain. The V gene's germline CDR1 is SGHVS and CDR2 FQNEAQ. V lost 3 bases, J lost 7 bases, and 23 bases lay in between. This CDR3 contains 17 residues. The CDR3 region has the DNA TGTGCCAGCAGCTTCCTTAGGCCCCCGTGGTCCGCATATACGCAGTATTTT. This codes for CASSFLRPPWSAYTQYF.

The J gene is TRBJ1-2, the V gene TRBV12-1; TRBD1 is taken as the D call from the table, unchecked against the DNA. TRBV12-1 is listed as a pseudogene. The CDR3 is 15 amino acids. The CDR3 region is CASSLNIPANYGYTF. The CDR3, as DNA: TGTGCCAGCAGCCTTAACATTCCTGCTAACTATGGCTACACCTTC.

About this clone itself: Other DNA sequences from this sample encode an identical CDR3 as well. The chain carries TRBV9 and TRBJ2-5, with TRBD2 identical over 13 bases. Germline V lookup: CDR1 SGDLS, CDR2 YYNGEE. Germline trimming cut 3 bases from V and 3 bases from J; bases unmatched to any gene: 2. The CDR3 contains 15 residues. The CDR3: CASSAGLAGEETQYF. CDR3 DNA sequence: TGTGCCAGCAGCGCTGGACTAGCGGGAGAAGAGACCCAGTACTTC. Full variable domain (remainder filled in from reference TRBV9 and TRBJ2-5): DSGVTQTPKHLITATGQRVTLRCSPRSGDLSVYWYQQSLDQGLQFLIQYYNGEERAKGNILERFSAQQFPDLHSELNLSSLELGDSALYFCASSAGLAGEETQYFGPGTRLLVL.

The chain links TRBV7-9 to TRBJ2-3, with D perhaps being TRBD1 or TRBD2 (5 bases each). Germline V gene data show CDR1 as SEHNR and CDR2 as FQNEAQ (reference sequence). The ends were cut back, 5 bases at V and 10 bases at J, with 7 bases in the middle. There are 10 residues in the CDR3. The CDR3 region is CASSGGAQYF. DNA of the CDR3: TGTGCCAGCAGCGGGGGAGCGCAGTATTTT.

This clone appeared a single time. The V and J genes are TRBV28 and TRBJ2-5; 14 positions match TRBD2. Trimming removed 6 bases from V and 5 bases from J; junction bases left unmatched: 11. The CDR3 length is 17 residues. Germline V gene lookup returns CDR1 MDHEN and CDR2 SYDVKM. CDR3 region: CASSPHGTSGSWETQYF. CDR3 nucleotide sequence: TGTGCCAGCAGCCCTCACGGGACTAGCGGGAGTTGGGAGACCCAGTACTTC.

CDR3 loop: CASSLSMGTNEKLFF. The CDR3 DNA reads TGTGCCAGCAGCTTGAGTATGGGTACTAATGAAAAACTGTTTTTT. This chain uses TRBV5-6 with TRBJ1-4; D not resolved. The ends were cut back, 1 base at V and 2 bases at J, with 9 bases in the middle. Germline CDR1 and CDR2: SGHDT and YYEEEE. The CDR3 has 15 amino acids.

This sequence joins TRBV5-1 and TRBJ1-3; TRBD1 aligns across 7 bases. CDR1 and CDR2 from the germline V gene are SGHRS and YFSETQ. With 4 bases clipped from V and 0 bases from J, the junction kept 7 bases outside the gene matches. The CDR3 runs to 16 residues. CDR3 amino acids: CASSPTGPFSGNTIYF. The CDR3 coding sequence is TGCGCCAGCAGCCCGACAGGGCCTTTCTCTGGAAACACCATATATTTT.

This chain connects TRBV7-2 to TRBJ2-5, with D tentatively TRBD2 (5 bases). This CDR3 has 12 amino acids. Trimming pared 3 bases from V and 4 bases from J, leaving 6 bases between. Germline V gene lookup returns CDR1 SGHTA and CDR2 FQGNSA. This CDR3 is CASSFGRETQYF. The CDR3 nucleotides read TGTGCCAGCAGCTTTGGGAGAGAGACCCAGTACTTC. The entire variable domain, with the rest obtained from reference TRBV7-2 and TRBJ2-5, is as follows: GAGVSQSPSNKVTEKGKDVELRCDPISGHTALYWYRQSLGQGLEFLIYFQGNSAPDKSGLPSDRFSAERTGGSVSTLTIQRTQQEDSAVYLCASSFGRETQYFGPGTRLLVL.

V and J are TRBV5-6 and TRBJ2-7; tentatively, D is TRBD1 (5 bases). The CDR3 covers 13 residues. In germline, CDR1 is SGHDT, CDR2 YYEEEE. V was trimmed by 4 bases and J by 0 bases, leaving 8 bases between them. The CDR3 nucleotides read TGTGCCAGCAGCCACGACAGCTCCTACGAGCAGTACTTC. Residues: CASSHDSSYEQYF. Full variable domain (remainder filled in from reference TRBV5-6 and TRBJ2-7): DAGVTQSPTHLIKTRGQQVTLRCSPKSGHDTVSWYQQALGQGPQFIFQYYEEEERQRGNFPDRFSGHQFPNYSSELNVNALLLGDSALYLCASSHDSSYEQYFGPGTRLTVT.

V and J are TRBV10-3 and TRBJ2-3; the D gene is possibly TRBD2 (6 bases). V lost 8 bases to trimming and J lost 4 bases, with 13 bases between them. This CDR3 has 13 amino acids. Per germline, CDR1 ENHRY and CDR2 SYGVKD. The CDR3 loop reads CAIRGTPADTQYF. The CDR3 nucleotides read TGTGCCATCCGAGGGACTCCAGCAGATACGCAGTATTTT.

V usage is TRBV10-2 and J usage is TRBJ2-7; 12 bases are a match to TRBD2. Germline values: CDR1 WSHSY, CDR2 SAAADI. This CDR3 region has 16 residues. V was pared by 6 bases and J by 6 bases, with 12 bases of the junction left unmatched. CDR3 sequence: CASRTSGTSGFSEQYF. Here the CDR3 DNA reads TGCGCCAGCAGAACATCCGGGACTAGCGGGTTTAGCGAGCAGTACTTC.